These 10 T cell receptor beta chains share one sample of origin, sequenced in a study of blood T cells in healthy people across ages. It was with a sample-barcoded 5' primer and a J-beta primer mix that a second PCR of about 7 to 12 cycles was run. TCRdb reprocessed the 5' RACE reads with MiXCR, giving one entry per CDR3 protein. Of more than 1,400,000 distinct CDR3 sequences in the sample, 42% were seen once. The sequencing input was blood. The source is a woman under 30 in good health.

In this sample, this clonotype turned up a few times. This chain links TRBV7-2 with TRBJ2-1; D remains unclear. The CDR3 is made up of 14 amino acids. Germline V gives CDR1 SGHTA, CDR2 FQGNSA. Trimming shortened V by 7 bases and J by 7 bases, and 17 bases separated the two germline ends. The CDR3 DNA is TGTGCCAGCACAGCTTGGCCCCGCAAAAATGAGCAGTTCTTC. Its protein product is CASTAWPRKNEQFF.

The gene calls are TRBV12-3 or TRBV12-4 and TRBJ2-1; possibly TRBD1 for D (5 bases). V was cut by 7 bases and J by 6 bases, with 16 bases left in between. CDR3 length: 14 residues. CDR3 sequence reads: CASTLNRSGNEQFF. The CDR3 DNA follows: TGTGCCAGCACCCTAAACAGGTCGGGCAATGAGCAGTTCTTC.

The CDR3 sequence is CAISGAGDNQPQHF. Written as DNA, the CDR3 is TGTGCCATCAGTGGCGCGGGCGACAATCAGCCCCAGCATTTT. The chain joins TRBV10-3 to TRBJ1-5; the D is unclear. The CDR3 runs to 14 residues. The V end was cut by 4 bases, the J end by 3 bases, with 10 bases between. Germline CDR1 is ENHRY and CDR2 is SYGVKD.

This clonotype has only a few counts. The J gene is TRBJ1-2, the V gene TRBV4-1, with TRBD1 as a possible D gene (6 bases). V lost 3 bases and J 5 bases, leaving 16 bases between the germline ends. The CDR3 is 15 amino acids. Germline V gene lookup returns CDR1 MGHRA and CDR2 YSYEKL. The CDR3 sequence is CASSHPPQGKYGYTF. For the CDR3, the DNA is TGCGCCAGCAGCCACCCCCCTCAGGGGAAGTATGGCTACACCTTC.

Notes on this clonotype: This may come from a read error, since a much larger clone is one base off. The chain links TRBV12-3 or TRBV12-4 to TRBJ2-4, with 11 bases that match TRBD1. The assigned J gene may be wrong: the sequence end matches TRBJ2-7 better. This CDR3 spans 14 amino acids. CDR3 in amino acids: CAGSYGTGGYEQYF. In DNA, the CDR3 is TGTGCCGGCAGTTACGGGACAGGGGGCTACGAGCAGTACTTC.

V is TRBV28 and J is TRBJ2-7; TRBD2 aligns across 7 bases. This CDR3 is 15 amino acids long. The V gene's germline CDR1 is MDHEN and CDR2 SYDVKM. V was clipped by 3 bases and J by 6 bases; unmatched bases: 11. The CDR3 DNA follows: TGTGCCAGCAGTTTTGTGACTAGCAGGAGTCGCGAGCAGTACTTC. This encodes CASSFVTSRSREQYF. Variable domain in full (rest from reference TRBV28 and TRBJ2-7): DVKVTQSSRYLVKRTGEKVFLECVQDMDHENMFWYRQDPGLGLRLIYFSYDVKMKEKGDIPEGYSVSREKKERFSLILESASTNQTSMYLCASSFVTSRSREQYFGPGTRLTVT.

V usage is TRBV28 and J usage is TRBJ2-5; 14 bases line up with TRBD2. The V segment lost 8 bases and the J segment 2 bases; nucleotides outside the gene matches: 7. This CDR3 has 16 residues. Per germline, CDR1 MDHEN and CDR2 SYDVKM. This chain's CDR3 is CASGRLAGGNQETQYF. CDR3 nucleotide sequence: TGTGCCAGCGGACGACTAGCGGGGGGGAATCAAGAGACCCAGTACTTC. The full variable domain, completed using reference TRBV28 and TRBJ2-5, is DVKVTQSSRYLVKRTGEKVFLECVQDMDHENMFWYRQDPGLGLRLIYFSYDVKMKEKGDIPEGYSVSREKKERFSLILESASTNQTSMYLCASGRLAGGNQETQYFGPGTRLLVL.

This chain joins TRBV3-1 and TRBJ1-2; D is unclear. The germline gives CDR1 LGHDT, CDR2 YNNKEL (reference sequence). Trimming left V 3 bases short and J 0 bases short, with 8 bases between. The CDR3 runs 14 residues. The CDR3 DNA is TGTGCCAGCAGCCAGAAGGGAGCTAACTATGGCTACACCTTC. It codes for CASSQKGANYGYTF.

This clonotype has just a few counts. CDR3: CASSLGAGSKNIQYF. DNA for the CDR3: TGTGCCAGCAGCTTGGGGGCAGGGTCCAAAAACATTCAGTACTTC. V and J are TRBV5-5 and TRBJ2-4, with D perhaps TRBD1 (5 bases). V was clipped by 0 bases and J by 2 bases, with 9 bases between them. From germline, CDR1 is SGHKS and CDR2 YYEKEE (reference sequence). The CDR3 has 15 residues.

This clonotype was observed a handful of times. The V gene is TRBV5-1, the J gene TRBJ2-3; TRBD2 matches at 10 bases. The CDR3 has 16 residues. The germline V gene encodes CDR1 SGHRS and CDR2 YFSETQ. V was pared by 0 bases and J by 3 bases, with 4 bases of the junction left unmatched. As DNA, the CDR3 is TGCGCCAGCAGCTTGGCTCTAGCGGGGGAGACAGATACGCAGTATTTT. This translates into CASSLALAGETDTQYF.